This T cell receptor (beta chain) is from a study of blood T cell repertoires in COVID-19. For the study at large: Acute and convalescent COVID-19 samples came from the United States, Italy and Spain. From T cells, B-cell-depleted T cells, or PBMCs came the material, which was cDNA or gDNA.

The length of the CDR3 is 12 residues. CDR1 and CDR2 from the germline V gene are SQVTM and ANQGSEA. V was clipped by 7 bases and J by 11 bases, with 20 bases between them. In the original analysis: Amplification of reference gene primers provided the estimated nucleated cell counts. Sequencing was performed with immunoSEQ multiplex PCR; in TCRdb, only in-frame clones are kept and a portion is missing. D and trimming were read from the DNA, whereas the V and J calls and clone size are those reported in that table. The profile shows 310,000 or so clones, about nine tenths of them singletons. Patients at the Seattle site were enrolled during active infection and followed longitudinally.

J is TRBJ1-1 and V is TRBV29-1; TRBD1 is a possible D gene (6 bases). The sequence was collected from a young woman with COVID-19, enrolled during active disease. Sequencing used peripheral blood. The CDR3 is CSGLLAGRGAFF. In DNA form, the CDR3 reads TGCAGCGGCCTGCTCGCCGGGAGGGGGGCTTTCTTT.